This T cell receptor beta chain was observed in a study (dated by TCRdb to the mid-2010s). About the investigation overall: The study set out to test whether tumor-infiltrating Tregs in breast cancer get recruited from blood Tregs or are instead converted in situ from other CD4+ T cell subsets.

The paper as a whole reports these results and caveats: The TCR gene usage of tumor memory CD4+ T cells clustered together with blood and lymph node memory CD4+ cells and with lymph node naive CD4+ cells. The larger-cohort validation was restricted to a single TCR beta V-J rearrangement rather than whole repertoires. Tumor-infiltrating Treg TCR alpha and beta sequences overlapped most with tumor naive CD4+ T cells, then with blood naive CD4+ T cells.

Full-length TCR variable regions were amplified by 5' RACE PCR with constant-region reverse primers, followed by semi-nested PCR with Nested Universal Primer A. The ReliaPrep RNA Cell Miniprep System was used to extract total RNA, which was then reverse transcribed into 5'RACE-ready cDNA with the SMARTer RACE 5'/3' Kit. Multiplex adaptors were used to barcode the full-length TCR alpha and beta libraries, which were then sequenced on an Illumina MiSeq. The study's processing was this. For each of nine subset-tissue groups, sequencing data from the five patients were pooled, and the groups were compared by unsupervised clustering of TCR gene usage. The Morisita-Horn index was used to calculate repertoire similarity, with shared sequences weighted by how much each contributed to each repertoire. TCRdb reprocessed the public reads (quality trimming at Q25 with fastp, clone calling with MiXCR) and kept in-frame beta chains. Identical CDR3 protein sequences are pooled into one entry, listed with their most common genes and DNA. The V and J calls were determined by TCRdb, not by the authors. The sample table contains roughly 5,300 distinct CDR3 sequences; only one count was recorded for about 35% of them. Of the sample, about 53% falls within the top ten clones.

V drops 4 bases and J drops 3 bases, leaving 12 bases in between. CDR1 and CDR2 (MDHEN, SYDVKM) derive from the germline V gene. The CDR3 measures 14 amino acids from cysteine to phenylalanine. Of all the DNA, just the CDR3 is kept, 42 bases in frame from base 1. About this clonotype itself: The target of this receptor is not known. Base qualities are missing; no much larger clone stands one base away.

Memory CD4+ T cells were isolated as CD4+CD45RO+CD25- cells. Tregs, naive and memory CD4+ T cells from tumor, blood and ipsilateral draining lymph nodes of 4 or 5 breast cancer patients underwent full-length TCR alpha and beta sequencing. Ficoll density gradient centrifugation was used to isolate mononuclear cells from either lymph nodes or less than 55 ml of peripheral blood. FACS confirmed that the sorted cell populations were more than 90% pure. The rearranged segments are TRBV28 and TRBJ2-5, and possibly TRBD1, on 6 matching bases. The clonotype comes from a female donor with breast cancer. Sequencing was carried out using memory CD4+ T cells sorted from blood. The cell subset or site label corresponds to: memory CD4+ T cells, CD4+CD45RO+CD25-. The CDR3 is CASSSGTPEETQYF. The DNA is TGTGCCAGCAGTTCCGGGACACCTGAAGAGACCCAGTACTTC.